The 25 T cell receptor beta chains reported below all come from one sample, sequenced in a study of cytomegalovirus exposure and HLA in healthy donors. TCRdb's table, derived via immunoSEQ multiplex PCR, lists solely in-frame clones and lacks some. The sample lists more than 300,000 clones; more than 80% were seen once. Sequenced: PBMCs. These receptors all stem from a woman aged 18 to 35 in good health and CMV-seronegative.

The chain employs TRBV6-6 and TRBJ1-1, with TRBD1 as a possible D gene (5 bases). The length of the CDR3 is 16 residues. CDR1 is MNHNY, CDR2 SVGAGI, per germline (reference sequence). The V and J ends lost 0 bases and 6 bases respectively, with 17 bases between them. CDR3 sequence: CASSYSSAGGAAEAFF. The DNA of the CDR3 is TGTGCCAGCAGTTACTCGTCGGCAGGCGGGGCCGCTGAAGCTTTCTTT.

The rearrangement links TRBV19 to TRBJ2-7; D gene unclear. CDR3 size: 14 residues. V shed 3 bases and J shed 2 bases, with 11 bases lying between them. Germline loops: CDR1 LNHDA, CDR2 SQIVND (reference sequence). CDR3 DNA sequence: TGTGCCAGTAGTATCGGCGGTCCCCCCTACGAGCAGTACTTC. Translated: CASSIGGPPYEQYF.

The genes are TRBV9 and TRBJ2-3; D ambiguous. There are 15 residues in the CDR3. V shed 0 bases and J shed 2 bases, with 10 bases lying between them. CDR1 and CDR2 (germline): SGDLS, YYNGEE. The CDR3 reads CASSVDGSVTDTQYF. The DNA for the CDR3 is TGTGCCAGCAGCGTAGATGGCAGCGTCACAGATACGCAGTATTTT.

The rearrangement uses TRBV10-2 and TRBJ2-7; TRBD2 matches at 12 bases. Trimming removed 6 bases from V and 7 bases from J; junction bases left unmatched: 10. The germline V gene has CDR1 WSHSY and CDR2 SAAADI. The CDR3 has 15 residues. This chain's CDR3 is CASRRTSGILQEQYF. The CDR3 nucleotides are TGCGCCAGCAGGAGGACTAGCGGGATTTTGCAGGAGCAGTACTTC.

The chain recombines TRBV19 with TRBJ1-6, with D uncertain. Looked up from germline, CDR1 is LNHDA and CDR2 is SQIVND (reference sequence). V dropped 1 base and J dropped 7 bases, with 8 bases sitting between them. The CDR3 covers 14 residues. The CDR3 protein is CASSIAQRNSPLHF. The CDR3 DNA is TGTGCCAGTAGTATAGCACAGAGAAATTCACCCCTCCACTTT. The variable domain in full, completed from reference TRBV19 and TRBJ1-6, reads DGGITQSPKYLFRKEGQNVTLSCEQNLNHDAMYWYRQDPGQGLRLIYYSQIVNDFQKGDIAEGYSVSREKKESFPLTVTSAQKNPTAFYLCASSIAQRNSPLHFGNGTRLTVT.

To note about this clone: The sample holds other DNA sequences that translate to the same CDR3. The genes are TRBV7-9 and TRBJ1-2, with 8 bases aligning to TRBD1. Looked up from germline, CDR1 is SEHNR and CDR2 is FQNEAQ (reference sequence). The CDR3 has 15 amino acids. V lost 5 bases and J lost 2; bases outside the gene matches: 7. The CDR3 sequence is CASSPRTGINYGYTF. DNA of the CDR3: TGTGCCAGCAGCCCGAGGACAGGGATCAACTATGGCTACACCTTC.

The chain couples TRBV6-4 to TRBJ2-1; TRBD2 aligns across 13 bases. After removal of 0 bases from V and 7 bases from J, the junction contained 0 bases not matched to a gene. In germline, CDR1 is MRHNA, CDR2 SNTAGT. The CDR3 loop spans 15 amino acids. This chain's CDR3 is CASSDSLAGGNEQFF. DNA of the CDR3: TGTGCCAGCAGTGACTCACTAGCGGGGGGGAATGAGCAGTTCTTC.

This chain uses TRBV6-1 with TRBJ2-4, with 9 bases aligning to TRBD1. J lost 6 bases, V lost 9 bases, and 9 bases had no gene match. Germline CDR1 reads MNHNS; CDR2 reads SASEGT. The CDR3 has 14 residues. The DNA for the CDR3 is TGTGCCAGTCATACAGGGGGCCCCTTAAACATTCAGTACTTC. Protein: CASHTGGPLNIQYF.

The chain combines TRBV2 with TRBJ2-7; D unclear. The CDR3 has 11 amino acids. V was trimmed by 3 bases and J by 4 bases, leaving 4 bases between them. Germline values: CDR1 SNHLY, CDR2 FYNNEI. The CDR3 loop reads CASSDGYEQYF. The CDR3 DNA reads as TGTGCCAGCAGTGACGGGTACGAGCAGTACTTC.

V and J are TRBV25-1 and TRBJ2-2; no clear D. The CDR3 is 13 residues long. V shed 0 bases and J shed 6 bases, with 5 bases lying between them. In germline, CDR1 is MGHDK, CDR2 SYGVNS. The CDR3 DNA is TGTGCCAGCAGTGAATATCTAGCCGGGGAGCTGTTTTTT. Its protein is CASSEYLAGELFF.

V and J are TRBV2 and TRBJ2-7, with D possibly TRBD2 on 5 matching bases. Germline CDR1 SNHLY, CDR2 FYNNEI. V was pared by 7 bases and J by 5 bases, with 18 bases between. The CDR3 runs 14 residues. CDR3 DNA sequence: TGTGCCAGCAACCCGCTGAGGGCCGGGGACGAGCAGTACTTC. It is translated as CASNPLRAGDEQYF.

The rearrangement uses TRBV7-7 and TRBJ1-5, with D possibly matching TRBD1 (5 bases). CDR1 is SSHAT, CDR2 FNYEAQ, per germline (reference sequence). Trimming took 2 bases from V and 4 from J, leaving 12 bases between them. The CDR3 extends over 15 amino acids. The CDR3 here is CASSLKGHRNQPQHF. CDR3 nucleotides: TGTGCCAGCAGCTTAAAGGGGCACAGGAATCAGCCCCAGCATTTT.

The rearrangement uses TRBV7-2 and TRBJ2-7, with TRBD2 identical over 13 bases. The CDR3 loop spans 15 amino acids. CDR1 is SGHTA, CDR2 FQGNSA, per germline. Trimming removed 3 bases from V and 3 bases from J; junction bases left unmatched: 2. The CDR3 loop reads CASSLGTSGIYEQYF. For the CDR3, the DNA is TGTGCCAGCAGCTTGGGGACTAGCGGGATCTACGAGCAGTACTTC. The full variable domain, completed using reference TRBV7-2 and TRBJ2-7, is GAGVSQSPSNKVTEKGKDVELRCDPISGHTALYWYRQSLGQGLEFLIYFQGNSAPDKSGLPSDRFSAERTGGSVSTLTIQRTQQEDSAVYLCASSLGTSGIYEQYFGPGTRLTVT.

The CDR3 here is CASSQEVPSSYNEQFF. The CDR3, as DNA: TGTGCCAGCAGCCAAGAGGTACCTAGCTCCTACAATGAGCAGTTCTTC. This chain links TRBV4-2 with TRBJ2-1, with D unclear. V was pared by 0 bases and J by 0 bases, with 9 bases between. From germline, CDR1 is LGHNA and CDR2 YNFKEQ. There are 16 residues in the CDR3.

CDR3 residues: CASSLELQQGAGEQYF. The DNA of the CDR3 is TGTGCCAGCAGCTTAGAGTTGCAACAGGGGGCGGGCGAGCAGTACTTC. The chain has TRBV7-6 and TRBJ2-7; TRBD1 aligns across 9 bases. CDR3 length equals 16 residues. V trimming: 1 base; J trimming: 6 bases; junction bases outside the gene matches: 10. The germline V gene has CDR1 SGHVS and CDR2 FNYEAQ.

The chain is built from TRBV20-1 and TRBJ2-1, with 7 positions matching TRBD2. The junction had 2 bases not matched to a gene; V was cut back by 5 bases and J by 10 bases. The CDR3 spans 10 residues. The germline V gene encodes CDR1 DFQATT and CDR2 SNEGSKA (reference sequence). CDR3 loop: CSASAGEQFF. The CDR3 region has the DNA TGCAGTGCTTCAGCGGGGGAGCAGTTCTTC.

The gene calls are TRBV11-2 and TRBJ2-7; a possible D gene is TRBD2 (5 bases). The CDR3 is made up of 12 amino acids. V was shortened by 5 bases and J by 2 bases, with 7 bases between the two germline ends. From germline, CDR1 is SGHAT and CDR2 FQNNGV. CDR3 in DNA: TGTGCCAGCAGCCCGAGGGCCTACGAGCAGTACTTC. Its protein product is CASSPRAYEQYF.

CDR3 residues: CASSVWDWSFSEQYF. DNA of the CDR3: TGTGCCAGCAGTGTGTGGGACTGGAGCTTTTCCGAGCAGTACTTC. The chain recombines TRBV2 with TRBJ2-7; perhaps TRBD2 as D (6 bases). V lost 4 bases, J lost 6 bases, and 19 bases lay in between. The CDR3 totals 15 residues. Per germline, CDR1 SNHLY and CDR2 FYNNEI.

This clone was seen only once. The chain is built from TRBV2 and TRBJ2-3, with 7 positions matching TRBD2. The CDR3 consists of 15 residues. Per the germline V gene, CDR1 is SNHLY and CDR2 is FYNNEI. After removal of 2 bases from V and 4 bases from J, the junction contained 6 bases not matched to a gene. CDR3 coding DNA: TGTGCCAGCAGTGAACGGACTAGTCTCGCAGATACGCAGTATTTT. Translation: CASSERTSLADTQYF. Based on the CDR3 plus reference TRBV2 and TRBJ2-3, the full variable domain is EPEVTQTPSHQVTQMGQEVILRCVPISNHLYFYWYRQILGQKVEFLVSFYNNEISEKSEIFDDQFSVERPDGSNFTLKIRSTKLEDSAMYFCASSERTSLADTQYFGPGTRLTVL.

This chain joins TRBV28 and TRBJ1-5, with 8 bases that match TRBD1. Trimming cost V 2 bases and J 1 base; bases outside gene matches: 10. CDR3 length: 18 amino acids. CDR1 is MDHEN and CDR2 is SYDVKM in the germline V gene. CDR3: CASSLVRQGARSNQPQHF. Here the CDR3 DNA reads TGTGCCAGCAGTTTAGTCCGCCAGGGGGCGAGGAGCAATCAGCCCCAGCATTTT.

This clone appeared once. The chain has TRBV30 and TRBJ2-3; 11 bases fit TRBD2. This CDR3 has 15 amino acids. J was trimmed by 6 bases and V by 0 bases; bases with no gene match: 5. The germline CDR1 and CDR2 sequences are GTSNPN and SVGIG (reference sequence). CDR3 sequence: CAWSVVSGRDDTQYF. The CDR3 bases are TGTGCCTGGAGTGTAGTTAGCGGGAGGGATGATACGCAGTATTTT.

The gene calls are TRBV15 and TRBJ2-7; D not resolved. V was pared by 1 base and J by 2 bases, with 9 bases between. The CDR3 has 14 amino acids. Germline CDR1 and CDR2: LNHNV and YYDKDF (reference sequence). In nucleotides, the CDR3 is TGTGCCACCAGCAGAGTTTCCCCCGCCTACGAGCAGTACTTC. It yields the protein CATSRVSPAYEQYF.

The genes are TRBV5-4 and TRBJ1-1; 8 bases align to TRBD1. This CDR3 contains 14 residues. Germline lookup yields CDR1 SGHNT and CDR2 YYREEE (reference sequence). V lost 4 bases and J lost 5; bases outside the gene matches: 7. CDR3 nucleotide sequence: TGTGCCAGCAGCCCACGGACAGGGCGGACTGAAGCTTTCTTT. This gives the protein CASSPRTGRTEAFF.

The chain recombines TRBV7-2 with TRBJ2-2, with TRBD2 as a possible D gene (5 bases). V lost 4 bases and J lost 4, with 16 bases in between. Per the germline V gene, CDR1 is SGHTA and CDR2 is FQGNSA. The CDR3 loop spans 16 amino acids. The CDR3 DNA reads as TGTGCCAGCAGCTCAGAGGGCCTAAGAGGCACCGGGGAGCTGTTTTTT. Protein: CASSSEGLRGTGELFF.

The chain employs TRBV29-1 and TRBJ1-1; 8 bases fit TRBD1. The length of the CDR3 is 15 residues. Germline loops: CDR1 SQVTM, CDR2 ANQGSEA. Trimming took 7 bases from V and 5 from J; bases not matched to a gene: 15. The DNA for the CDR3 is TGCAGCGCCACAAGGGGGGCAGGGGGCTGGACTGAAGCTTTCTTT. Its translation is CSATRGAGGWTEAFF.